This T cell receptor (beta chain) appears in the sequencing data of a study of cytomegalovirus exposure and HLA in healthy donors. PCR involved 60 Vbeta and 13 Jbeta primers. Clones were read by immunoSEQ multiplex PCR, and TCRdb kept only the in-frame ones, dropping some. The sample lists 150,000 to 200,000 clones; approximately 78% were seen once. Study results and limitations: Earlier findings revealed that most TCR beta V segments proved productive either about 87% or about 30% of the time. CMV antigen specificity of a few CMV-associated chains was confirmed in vitro.

A word on this clone: Its target is unknown.

This CDR3 comprises 15 residues. Per germline, CDR1 MNHNY and CDR2 SVGAGI (reference sequence). V was trimmed by 5 bases and J by 6 bases, leaving 16 bases between them. The sequence came from a woman aged 45-59 years in good health and CMV-seropositive. Sequenced material: PBMCs. The V gene is TRBV6-6, the J gene TRBJ2-2; perhaps TRBD2 as D (6 bases). The CDR3 here is CASSKGLEVAGELFF. In DNA, the CDR3 is TGTGCCAGCAGTAAGGGACTGGAGGTTGCCGGGGAGCTGTTTTTT.